This T cell receptor (beta chain) was captured in a study of shared T cell receptors in the human thymus. Sequencing was performed with immunoSEQ multiplex PCR; in TCRdb, only in-frame clones are kept and a portion is missing. The sample lists approximately 68,000 clones; around 96% were seen once. Sample: thymocytes. This TCR derives from a human donor.

This chain's CDR3 is CASSTRTDFDSTGELFF. CDR3 DNA: TGTGCCAGCAGCACTCGAACGGACTTTGACTCCACCGGGGAGCTGTTTTTT. The chain joins TRBV9 to TRBJ2-2; maybe TRBD2 (5 bases). V was cut by 4 bases and J by 4 bases, with 20 bases left in between. The CDR3 is 17 amino acids. The V gene's germline CDR1 is SGDLS and CDR2 YYNGEE.